The 26 T cell receptor beta chains listed next were all sequenced from one sample in a study of early T cells in non-severe SARS-CoV-2 infection. TCRdb analysed the 5' RACE reads with MiXCR anew, one entry per CDR3 protein. The table records about 84,000 distinct CDR3 sequences, 9% to 13% of them present only once. Source material: whole blood. Receptors originate from an adult who was a healthcare worker with PCR-confirmed SARS-CoV-2 infection or an uninfected control (not recorded which).

This clonotype showed up just a few times. The rearrangement uses TRBV20-1 and TRBJ2-2; no clear D gene. In germline, CDR1 is DFQATT, CDR2 SNEGSKA (reference sequence). The V end was cut by 1 base, the J end by 0 bases, with 3 bases between. This CDR3 has 13 residues. CDR3 residues: CSARAANTGELFF. The DNA of the CDR3 is TGCAGTGCTAGAGCAGCGAACACCGGGGAGCTGTTTTTT.

The chain is built from TRBV16 and TRBJ2-7; 10 bases align to TRBD1. J gave up 3 bases and V 3 bases, and 8 bases lay outside the gene matches. Per the germline V gene, CDR1 is KGHSY and CDR2 is FQNENV. The CDR3 is made up of 16 amino acids. The CDR3 protein is CASSHPGTGDHYEQYF. The CDR3 DNA is TGTGCCAGCAGCCACCCCGGGACAGGGGATCACTACGAGCAGTACTTC.

The gene calls are TRBV10-1 and TRBJ1-4; 9 bases are shared with TRBD1. Germline CDR1 and CDR2: WNHNN and SYGVQD (reference sequence). J gave up 8 bases and V 2 bases, and 9 bases lay outside the gene matches. The CDR3 is made up of 16 amino acids. CDR3 region: CASSEQPRTGDEKLFF. CDR3 DNA sequence: TGCGCCAGCAGTGAGCAGCCTCGGACAGGGGACGAAAAACTGTTTTTT.

In this sample, this clonotype turned up a few times. The genes are TRBV18 and TRBJ2-7; D may be TRBD2 (5 bases). The length of the CDR3 is 13 residues. Germline V lookup: CDR1 KGHSH, CDR2 LQKENI. V was shortened by 2 bases and J by 3 bases, with 8 bases between the two germline ends. CDR3 in amino acids: CASSPMEVYEQYF. DNA for the CDR3: TGTGCCAGCTCACCAATGGAGGTCTACGAGCAGTACTTC.

This clonotype was recorded a few times. The V call is TRBV28, the J call TRBJ1-1; unclear D gene. CDR3 length: 12 amino acids. Germline CDR1 and CDR2: MDHEN and SYDVKM. The ends were cut back, 6 bases at V and 1 base at J, with 6 bases in the middle. CDR3 nucleotides: TGTGCCAGCAGGGAAAGGAACACTGAAGCTTTCTTT. Translation gives CASRERNTEAFF.

This chain uses TRBV7-2 with TRBJ2-7; possible D gene TRBD2, 5 bases. Germline V gene lookup returns CDR1 SGHTA and CDR2 FQGNSA. Trimming shortened V by 4 bases and J by 4 bases, and 11 bases separated the two germline ends. The CDR3 is made up of 13 amino acids. The CDR3 loop reads CASSSRGEYEQYF. Written as DNA, the CDR3 is TGTGCCAGCAGCTCTCGTGGGGAGTACGAGCAGTACTTC.

The J gene is TRBJ1-2, the V gene TRBV6-5; the D gene is possibly TRBD1 (5 bases). V gave up 6 bases and J gave up 5 bases, with 16 bases separating them. The CDR3 spans 14 residues. Germline CDR1 is MNHEY and CDR2 is SVGAGI. CDR3 sequence: CASSFGGTDYGYTF. For the CDR3, the DNA is TGTGCCAGCAGCTTTGGGGGAACTGATTATGGCTACACCTTC.

This clonotype was counted at least ten times. Relative to the germline gene, one junction end is altered; a read error may explain this. This chain uses TRBV7-7 with TRBJ2-1; tentative D call: TRBD1 (6 bases). The CDR3 runs 15 residues. Germline CDR1 is SSHAT and CDR2 is FNYEAQ (reference sequence). CDR3 DNA: TGTGCTAGCAGCTCCCGACAGGAGGACTACAATGAGCAGTTCTTC. Its protein is CASSSRQEDYNEQFF.

This clonotype was seen more than once but under ten times. V is TRBV29-1 and J is TRBJ2-7; the D gene is possibly TRBD1 (5 bases). V was clipped by 6 bases and J by 2 bases, with 14 bases between them. This CDR3 comprises 13 residues. From germline, CDR1 is SQVTM and CDR2 ANQGSEA. The DNA of the CDR3 is TGCAGCGTGCCGGCAGACAGTGCCTACGAGCAGTACTTC. Translating gives CSVPADSAYEQYF.

The sample holds many counts of this clonotype. The V call is TRBV10-3, the J call TRBJ1-2; 10 bases map to TRBD1. V shed 7 bases, J shed 8 bases, and the junction held 4 bases outside the gene matches. Germline CDR1 reads ENHRY; CDR2 reads SYGVKD. This CDR3 spans 12 amino acids. The CDR3 nucleotides read TGTGCCATCAAGGGGACAGGGGAAGGCTACACCTTC. Translating it yields CAIKGTGEGYTF.

This clonotype was detected ten times or more. This sequence joins TRBV14 and TRBJ1-2; no clear D. Looked up from germline, CDR1 is SGHDN and CDR2 is FVKESK. CDR3 length equals 15 residues. The germline V and J ends were trimmed by 0 bases and 4 bases, with 12 bases remaining between them. CDR3 sequence reads: CASSQESPPPYGYTF. CDR3 sequence (DNA): TGTGCCAGCAGCCAAGAATCCCCTCCCCCCTATGGCTACACCTTC.

This clonotype has more than one count but fewer than ten. V and J are TRBV10-2 and TRBJ2-7; D is undetermined. With 10 bases removed from V and 0 bases from J, the gap between germline ends came to 10 bases. The CDR3 is 12 amino acids. Germline V gives CDR1 WSHSY, CDR2 SAAADI. The CDR3 is CATSTSSYEQYF. CDR3 in DNA: TGCGCCACCTCGACAAGCTCCTACGAGCAGTACTTC.

This rearrangement joins TRBV12-3 or TRBV12-4 to TRBJ1-2; TRBD1 matches 8 bases. The V and J ends lost 5 bases and 8 bases, in that order; junction bases with no gene match: 7. The CDR3 contains 13 residues. The CDR3 sequence is CASSTGQVSGYTF. In nucleotides, the CDR3 is TGTGCCAGCAGTACGGGACAGGTATCCGGCTACACCTTC.

This clonotype showed up many times. The rearrangement links TRBV29-1 to TRBJ2-2, with no clear D. The CDR3 is 13 residues long. Germline V gene data show CDR1 as SQVTM and CDR2 as ANQGSEA. V dropped 5 bases and J dropped 2 bases, with 9 bases sitting between them. The CDR3 region is CSVLGSNTGELFF. DNA for the CDR3: TGCAGCGTTTTGGGGTCTAACACCGGGGAGCTGTTTTTT.

This clonotype was seen a handful of times. V is TRBV20-1 and J is TRBJ1-2; D is unclear. CDR3 length: 9 amino acids. Trimming stripped 7 bases from V and 12 bases from J, with 12 bases between. From germline, CDR1 is DFQATT and CDR2 SNEGSKA (reference sequence). This CDR3 is CSVKSSDTF. The CDR3 region has the DNA TGCAGTGTCAAGTCCTCTGACACCTTC.

This clonotype was seen many times. The chain recombines TRBV20-1 with TRBJ2-6; D not certain. CDR3 size: 15 residues. CDR1 is DFQATT, CDR2 SNEGSKA, per germline (reference sequence). Trimming removed 3 bases from V and 0 bases from J, with 9 bases in between. CDR3 in DNA: TGCAGTGCTAGGGGCTCACCCTCTGGGGCCAACGTCCTGACTTTC. Its protein product is CSARGSPSGANVLTF.

The chain is built from TRBV11-2 and TRBJ2-4; 7 nucleotides line up with TRBD2. There are 15 residues in the CDR3. The V gene's germline CDR1 is SGHAT and CDR2 FQNNGV. The ends lost 0 bases at V and 7 bases at J; junction bases unmatched: 6. The CDR3 bases are TGTGCCAGCAGCTTAGAGGGGGGAGGGCCCAACATTCAGTACTTC. Translating it yields CASSLEGGGPNIQYF.

This clonotype was seen repeatedly, ten times or more. The chain has TRBV2 and TRBJ2-1, with D uncertain. The CDR3 covers 12 residues. CDR1 is SNHLY, CDR2 FYNNEI, per germline. V was clipped by 4 bases and J by 9 bases, with 10 bases between them. The CDR3: CASSGTHSEQFF. For the CDR3, the DNA is TGTGCCAGCAGTGGAACCCACAGTGAGCAGTTCTTC. The full variable domain, rest sourced from reference TRBV2 and TRBJ2-1, is EPEVTQTPSHQVTQMGQEVILRCVPISNHLYFYWYRQILGQKVEFLVSFYNNEISEKSEIFDDQFSVERPDGSNFTLKIRSTKLEDSAMYFCASSGTHSEQFFGPGTRLTVL.

V and J are TRBV29-1 and TRBJ1-1; D is unclear. CDR3 size: 14 residues. Germline values: CDR1 SQVTM, CDR2 ANQGSEA. The V gene lost 6 bases and the J gene lost 0 bases, with 14 bases spanning the gap. CDR3 coding DNA: TGCAGCGTCACTGGCCACGGAGTGAACACTGAAGCTTTCTTT. It codes for CSVTGHGVNTEAFF.

V is TRBV7-2 and J is TRBJ2-3, with D hard to call. The CDR3 is made up of 14 amino acids. V was clipped by 5 bases and J by 5 bases, with 14 bases between them. Per the germline V gene, CDR1 is SGHTA and CDR2 is FQGNSA. Here the CDR3 DNA reads TGTGCCAGCAGCCCCCGGGTCCTCAAAGATACGCAGTATTTT. It yields the protein CASSPRVLKDTQYF.

This clonotype has a handful of counts. The chain uses TRBV21-1 and TRBJ2-3; TRBD2, as called in the table, went unchecked against the DNA. TRBV21-1 is designated a pseudogene. The CDR3 has 16 residues. CDR3 in amino acids: CASGKEREGRADTQYF. The DNA of the CDR3 is TGTGCCAGCGGAAAGGAGCGGGAGGGCCGCGCAGATACGCAGTATTTT.

The genes are TRBV7-9 and TRBJ1-2, with 10 nucleotides matching TRBD1. This CDR3 comprises 12 residues. Germline V gene lookup returns CDR1 SEHNR and CDR2 FQNEAQ (reference sequence). Trimming took 8 bases from V and 4 from J; bases not matched to a gene: 1. This chain's CDR3 is CASGQGGYGYTF. DNA for the CDR3: TGTGCCAGCGGACAGGGGGGCTATGGCTACACCTTC.

This clonotype showed up many times. V is TRBV29-1 and J is TRBJ1-2; TRBD1 matches 7 bases. V dropped 4 bases and J dropped 6; count of bases not matched to a gene: 8. Germline loops: CDR1 SQVTM, CDR2 ANQGSEA. This CDR3 is built from 13 residues. The CDR3 loop reads CSVVLQGVNGYTF. As DNA, the CDR3 is TGCAGCGTTGTTTTGCAGGGGGTAAATGGCTACACCTTC.

This clonotype was seen more than once but under ten times. This sequence joins TRBV2 and TRBJ1-1; the match to TRBD1 covers 7 bases. The J segment lost 2 bases and the V segment lost 7 bases, leaving 4 bases of the junction unmatched. The CDR3 sequence is 13 residues long. Germline loops: CDR1 SNHLY, CDR2 FYNNEI. DNA of the CDR3: TGTGCCAGCAAGGGACAGCGTAACACTGAAGCTTTCTTT. Protein sequence: CASKGQRNTEAFF.

The chain employs TRBV5-4 and TRBJ2-1; tentative D call: TRBD1 (5 bases). The CDR3 consists of 13 residues. CDR1 is SGHNT and CDR2 is YYREEE in the germline V gene (reference sequence). Trimming removed 7 bases from V and 8 bases from J, with 16 bases in between. CDR3 coding DNA: TGTGCCAGCGGGGCCAATAATGGCGATGAGCAGTTCTTC. This encodes CASGANNGDEQFF. The complete variable domain, with remaining parts taken from reference TRBV5-4 and TRBJ2-1, reads ETGVTQSPTHLIKTRGQQVTLRCSSQSGHNTVSWYQQALGQGPQFIFQYYREEENGRGNFPPRFSGLQFPNYSSELNVNALELDDSALYLCASGANNGDEQFFGPGTRLTVL.

The chain carries TRBV7-6 and TRBJ2-1; D is uncertain. This CDR3 is 16 amino acids long. Germline CDR1 SGHVS, CDR2 FNYEAQ. The V and J ends lost 1 base and 6 bases respectively, with 16 bases between them. Here the CDR3 DNA reads TGTGCCAGCAGCTTAGAGAGGCCGGAAGGCCGCAATGAGCAGTTCTTC. It encodes CASSLERPEGRNEQFF. The variable domain in full, completed from reference TRBV7-6 and TRBJ2-1, reads GAGVSQSPRYKVTKRGQDVALRCDPISGHVSLYWYRQALGQGPEFLTYFNYEAQQDKSGLPNDRFSAERPEGSISTLTIQRTEQRDSAMYRCASSLERPEGRNEQFFGPGTRLTVL.